One sample yielded the 11 T cell receptor beta chains listed below, sequenced in a study of shared clonotypes between healthy human individuals. Generated by immunoSEQ multiplex PCR, the TCRdb table keeps only in-frame clones and is missing some. Of approximately 2.3 million clones detected, 80% to 95% appear once; the ten largest clones hold about 0.37%. Material: naive CD4+ T cells from PBMCs. Subset here: CD45RA+ positively selected. These receptor sequences come from a man aged 18 to 30 in good health. Some clones in this sample may be carry-over from other donors' samples.

This clone was detected only once. The sample carries other DNA sequences with the same CDR3. This chain connects TRBV6-5 to TRBJ2-7, with 12 bases matching TRBD2. The CDR3 extends over 15 amino acids. CDR1 MNHEY and CDR2 SVGAGI come from the germline V gene. Losses at the gene ends were 2 bases for V and 2 bases for J; bases not matched to a gene: 1. In DNA form, the CDR3 reads TGTGCCAGCAGTTACCGGACTAGCGGGGCCTACGAGCAGTACTTC. Translating it yields CASSYRTSGAYEQYF.

This clone has a handful of counts. The same CDR3 also results from other DNA sequences found in this sample. This rearrangement joins TRBV5-1 to TRBJ1-1; D unresolved. Germline CDR1 SGHRS, CDR2 YFSETQ. This CDR3 is built from 14 residues. The V and J ends lost 0 bases and 1 base respectively, with 7 bases between them. CDR3 nucleotide sequence: TGCGCCAGCAGCTTGGGGGCGGGGAACACTGAAGCTTTCTTT. It is translated as CASSLGAGNTEAFF.

The V call is TRBV2, the J call TRBJ1-2; 8 bases map to TRBD1. The CDR3 is 14 residues long. Germline lookup yields CDR1 SNHLY and CDR2 FYNNEI. The J segment lost 0 bases and the V segment lost 6 bases, leaving 3 bases of the junction unmatched. The CDR3 sequence: CASREDRANYGYTF. The CDR3 region has the DNA TGTGCCAGCAGGGAGGACAGGGCTAACTATGGCTACACCTTC.

The rearrangement joins TRBV2 to TRBJ2-2; possible D gene TRBD2, 7 bases. The CDR3 contains 15 residues. CDR1 is SNHLY and CDR2 is FYNNEI in the germline V gene. With 4 bases removed from V and 4 bases from J, the gap between germline ends came to 13 bases. The CDR3 here is CASSVSGGGTGELFF. In nucleotides, the CDR3 is TGTGCCAGCAGTGTATCGGGGGGCGGCACCGGGGAGCTGTTTTTT.

This clone was seen a single time. The J gene is TRBJ1-3, the V gene TRBV7-8; D is ambiguous. CDR1 and CDR2 from the germline V gene are SGHVS and FQNEAQ. Trimming pared 5 bases from V and 0 bases from J, leaving 11 bases between. The CDR3 extends over 15 amino acids. The CDR3 loop reads CASSVGRSSGNTIYF. CDR3 DNA: TGTGCCAGCAGCGTAGGACGGAGCTCTGGAAACACCATATATTTT.

V usage is TRBV4-1 and J usage is TRBJ2-3; 14 nucleotides align to TRBD2. Germline V CDR1 and CDR2: MGHRA, YSYEKL. This CDR3 is 20 amino acids long. Trimming took 0 bases from V and 5 from J; bases not matched to a gene: 13. The CDR3 sequence is CASSQETGLAGVVGIDTQYF. The CDR3 DNA follows: TGCGCCAGCAGCCAAGAGACGGGACTAGCGGGAGTAGTTGGTATAGATACGCAGTATTTT.

This sequence joins TRBV5-4 and TRBJ1-4; weak D call: TRBD1 (5 bases). The CDR3 loop spans 15 amino acids. CDR1 is SGHNT and CDR2 is YYREEE in the germline V gene (reference sequence). Trimming cost V 4 bases and J 4 bases, with 14 bases left between them. CDR3 bases: TGTGCCAGCAGCCCGGGTGGGGGTCTTAATGAAAAACTGTTTTTT. It specifies CASSPGGGLNEKLFF.

V gene TRBV5-1 combines with J gene TRBJ2-5; 11 bases fit TRBD1. The CDR3 has 16 residues. Germline V gene lookup returns CDR1 SGHRS and CDR2 YFSETQ. Trimming at V came to 2 bases and at J to 2 bases, leaving 5 bases not matched to a gene. CDR3 protein: CASSFAGTGGQETQYF. The CDR3 DNA reads TGCGCCAGCAGCTTCGCCGGGACAGGGGGGCAAGAGACCCAGTACTTC.

This chain uses TRBV20-1 with TRBJ2-5; no clear D. V lost 5 bases, J lost 7 bases, and 8 bases lay in between. The CDR3 sequence is 10 residues long. CDR1 and CDR2 from the germline V gene are DFQATT and SNEGSKA (reference sequence). CDR3: CSAAHGTQYF. CDR3 nucleotide sequence: TGCAGTGCTGCCCATGGGACCCAGTACTTC.

The chain joins TRBV5-1 to TRBJ2-2; D is unresolved. The CDR3 is 15 residues long. Germline V CDR1 and CDR2: SGHRS, YFSETQ. The ends were cut back, 0 bases at V and 2 bases at J, with 8 bases in the middle. The DNA for the CDR3 is TGCGCCAGCAGCTTGGCCAACCTCAACACCGGGGAGCTGTTTTTT. Its protein product is CASSLANLNTGELFF.

The V call is TRBV7-9, the J call TRBJ1-1; D is unresolved. V was cut by 2 bases and J by 5 bases, with 9 bases left in between. Germline V gives CDR1 SEHNR, CDR2 FQNEAQ (reference sequence). The CDR3 contains 13 residues. CDR3 in amino acids: CASSLTLPTEAFF. CDR3 coding DNA: TGTGCCAGCAGCTTAACCCTTCCTACTGAAGCTTTCTTT.